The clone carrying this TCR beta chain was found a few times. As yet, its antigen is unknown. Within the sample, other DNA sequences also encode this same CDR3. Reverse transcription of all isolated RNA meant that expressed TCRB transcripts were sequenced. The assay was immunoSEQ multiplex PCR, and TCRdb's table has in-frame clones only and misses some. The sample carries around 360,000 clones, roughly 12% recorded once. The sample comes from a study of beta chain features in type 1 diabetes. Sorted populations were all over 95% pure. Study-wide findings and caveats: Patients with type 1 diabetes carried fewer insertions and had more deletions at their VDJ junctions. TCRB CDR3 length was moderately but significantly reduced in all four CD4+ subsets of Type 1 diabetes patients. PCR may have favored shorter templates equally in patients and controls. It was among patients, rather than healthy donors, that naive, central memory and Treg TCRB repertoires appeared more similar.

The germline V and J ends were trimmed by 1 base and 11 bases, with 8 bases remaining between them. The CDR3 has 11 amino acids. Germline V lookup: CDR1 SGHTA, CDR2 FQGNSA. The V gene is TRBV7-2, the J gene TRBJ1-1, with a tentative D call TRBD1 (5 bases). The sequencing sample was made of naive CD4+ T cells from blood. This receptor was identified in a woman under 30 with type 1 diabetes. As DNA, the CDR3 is TGTGCCAGCAGCTTAGGGGGCAGGGCTTTCTTT. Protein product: CASSLGGRAFF.